The 5 T cell receptor beta chains in this list originate from one sample, sequenced in a study of blood T cell repertoires in COVID-19. Using immunoSEQ multiplex PCR, the repertoire was profiled, and TCRdb retains in-frame clones only, with some absent. The table records about 330,000 clones, around nine tenths of them present only once. Sample: PBMCs or T cells enriched from blood (not recorded which). These receptors were collected from a man in his thirties or forties who had recovered from COVID-19.

The chain recombines TRBV28 with TRBJ1-6, with D maybe TRBD1 (5 bases). CDR3 length: 15 residues. The germline V gene has CDR1 MDHEN and CDR2 SYDVKM. V was shortened by 6 bases and J by 5 bases, with 14 bases between the two germline ends. CDR3 region: CASRGQSGNNSPLHF. CDR3 nucleotides: TGTGCCAGCAGGGGTCAGTCAGGGAATAATTCACCCCTCCACTTT.

The chain combines TRBV7-4 with TRBJ1-4; 9 nucleotides align to TRBD1. The V segment lost 1 base and the J segment 5 bases; nucleotides outside the gene matches: 8. The germline gives CDR1 SGHVT, CDR2 SQSDAQ. This CDR3 spans 17 amino acids. This CDR3 reads CASSLEDRDRENEKLFF. DNA of the CDR3: TGTGCCAGCAGCTTAGAAGACCGGGACAGGGAAAATGAAAAACTGTTTTTT.

This chain connects TRBV5-1 to TRBJ1-1; the D is unclear. In germline, CDR1 is SGHRS, CDR2 YFSETQ. The CDR3 spans 14 residues. V lost 1 base and J 4 bases, leaving 11 bases between the germline ends. CDR3 sequence (DNA): TGCGCCAGCAGCTTGAACCCAGCGGGCACTGAAGCTTTCTTT. Protein: CASSLNPAGTEAFF. The complete variable domain, with remaining parts taken from reference TRBV5-1 and TRBJ1-1, reads KAGVTQTPRYLIKTRGQQVTLSCSPISGHRSVSWYQQTPGQGLQFLFEYFSETQRNKGNFPGRFSGRQFSNSRSEMNVSTLELGDSALYLCASSLNPAGTEAFFGQGTRLTVV.

This chain connects TRBV7-9 to TRBJ1-2; possibly TRBD1 for D (6 bases). CDR3 length: 16 residues. The V gene lost 4 bases and the J gene lost 2 bases, with 17 bases spanning the gap. Germline CDR1 SEHNR, CDR2 FQNEAQ (reference sequence). For the CDR3, the DNA is TGTGCCAGCAGCTCCACCAGGGGCCCGGAGAACTATGGCTACACCTTC. It specifies CASSSTRGPENYGYTF.

This chain connects TRBV5-1 to TRBJ2-7; perhaps TRBD2 as D (5 bases). The germline V and J ends were trimmed by 2 bases and 5 bases, with 23 bases remaining between them. Germline assignment: CDR1 SGHRS and CDR2 YFSETQ. The CDR3 covers 17 residues. Here the CDR3 DNA reads TGCGCCAGCAGCTTTTACGGGAAGGCGCTGGACCGTAACGAGCAGTACTTC. This codes for CASSFYGKALDRNEQYF.